What follows are 30 T cell receptor beta chains derived from one specimen sequenced in a study of neurological immune-mediated disorders. MiXCR, run by TCRdb on the 5' RACE reads, gives a single entry per CDR3 protein. Of roughly 70,000 distinct CDR3 sequences listed, 3.9% are singletons. Material: PBMCs. The origin of the receptors is a man aged 30 to 39 with multiple sclerosis.

About this clonotype: At one of its ends the junction is not consistent with the germline gene, which may arise from a read error. The chain has TRBV7-2 and TRBJ1-5, with a weak D call TRBD1 (6 bases). CDR1 and CDR2 from the germline V gene are SGHTA and FQGNSA. This CDR3 comprises 13 residues. This chain's CDR3 is CASSLTGHQPQNF. CDR3 sequence (DNA): TGTGCCAGCAGCTTAACAGGGCATCAGCCCCAGAATTTT.

In this sample, this clonotype turned up many times. The junction does not match germline at one end; this may be a read error. V is TRBV7-9 and J is TRBJ2-7, with TRBD1 matching 7 bases. Looked up from germline, CDR1 is SEHNR and CDR2 is FQNEAQ (reference sequence). This CDR3 region has 15 residues. CDR3 sequence reads: CASSSPRDRVYAQYF. The DNA of the CDR3 is TGTGCCAGCAGCTCACCCCGGGACAGAGTCTACGCGCAGTACTTC.

In this sample, this clonotype turned up many times. The chain carries TRBV9 and TRBJ2-5; the D gene is possibly TRBD2 (6 bases). Trimming removed 0 bases at V and 3 bases at J, with 15 bases between. The CDR3 has 16 amino acids. In germline, CDR1 is SGDLS, CDR2 YYNGEE. The CDR3 DNA reads TGTGCCAGCAGCGTAGTTAAAGCCGGCGGGGAAGAGACCCAGTACTTC. Its protein is CASSVVKAGGEETQYF.

This clonotype was counted between two and nine times. The chain combines TRBV6-4 with TRBJ2-7, with 7 bases matching TRBD1. Germline trimming cut 7 bases from V and 3 bases from J; bases unmatched to any gene: 6. Looked up from germline, CDR1 is MRHNA and CDR2 is SNTAGT. This CDR3 has 13 residues. CDR3: CASKDRVGYEQYF. The CDR3 bases are TGTGCCAGCAAAGACAGGGTAGGCTACGAGCAGTACTTC.

This clonotype was counted many times. This chain links TRBV29-1 with TRBJ2-5, with D hard to call. The CDR3 has 14 residues. Trimming took off 3 bases at V and 5 bases at J, with 16 bases between the two ends. CDR1 is SQVTM and CDR2 is ANQGSEA in the germline V gene. CDR3 nucleotide sequence: TGCAGCGTTGAGGTCACGGGTCTTCGGGAGACCCAGTACTTC. Residues: CSVEVTGLRETQYF.

The rearrangement joins TRBV6-1 to TRBJ1-6; tentatively, D is TRBD1 (5 bases). Trimming took 6 bases from V and 4 from J, leaving 10 bases between them. CDR1 is MNHNS, CDR2 SASEGT, per germline. The CDR3 sequence is 14 residues long. As DNA, the CDR3 is TGTGCCAGCAGCTCGGGACCTTATAATTCACCCCTCCACTTT. Its protein is CASSSGPYNSPLHF.

This clonotype was observed at least ten times. V and J are TRBV10-3 and TRBJ2-2; maybe TRBD2 (5 bases). Trimming left V 3 bases short and J 4 bases short, with 18 bases between. The CDR3 contains 17 residues. Germline V gene sequence: CDR1 ENHRY, CDR2 SYGVKD. The CDR3 here is CAISDGIGVLGTGELFF. CDR3 nucleotides: TGTGCCATCAGTGATGGAATCGGGGTCCTCGGCACCGGGGAGCTGTTTTTT.

This clonotype showed up just a few times. This chain connects TRBV5-1 to TRBJ1-6; TRBD1 matches 7 bases. The germline V gene has CDR1 SGHRS and CDR2 YFSETQ. V was clipped by 3 bases and J by 6 bases; unmatched bases: 3. This CDR3 comprises 14 residues. The CDR3: CASSSGQLNSPLHF. In DNA, the CDR3 is TGCGCCAGCAGCTCGGGACAGCTTAATTCACCCCTCCACTTT.

This clonotype was seen many times. The chain links TRBV25-1 to TRBJ2-3; tentatively, D is TRBD1 (5 bases). The CDR3 totals 13 residues. Germline V CDR1 and CDR2: MGHDK, SYGVNS. V lost 3 bases and J 4 bases, leaving 8 bases between the germline ends. DNA of the CDR3: TGTGCCAGCAGTGACAGGGAAGCAGATACGCAGTATTTT. Translating it yields CASSDREADTQYF. Full variable domain (rest looked up from reference TRBV25-1 and TRBJ2-3): EADIYQTPRYLVIGTGKKITLECSQTMGHDKMYWYQQDPGMELHLIHYSYGVNSTEKGDLSSESTVSRIRTEHFPLTLESARPSHTSQYLCASSDREADTQYFGPGTRLTVL.

The table lists this clonotype with many counts. The rearrangement uses TRBV5-1 and TRBJ2-3; D call uncertain. In germline, CDR1 is SGHRS, CDR2 YFSETQ. This CDR3 has 14 amino acids. V was pared by 1 base and J by 6 bases, with 12 bases between. The CDR3 loop reads CASSLQGYGDTQYF. DNA for the CDR3: TGCGCCAGCAGCTTGCAAGGGTACGGGGATACGCAGTATTTT.

The sample holds many counts of this clonotype. The chain carries TRBV7-9 and TRBJ1-1; 7 positions match TRBD1. The germline gives CDR1 SEHNR, CDR2 FQNEAQ (reference sequence). The ends lost 7 bases at V and 1 base at J; junction bases unmatched: 9. CDR3 length: 15 residues. As DNA, the CDR3 is TGTGCCAGCACCCTAGAGGGGACAGCGAACACTGAAGCTTTCTTT. It specifies CASTLEGTANTEAFF.

Many counts were recorded for this clonotype. CDR3 in DNA: TGCGCCAGCAGCCAAGACTACGGCGGACAGCCAAATTCACCCCTCCACTTT. Its protein is CASSQDYGGQPNSPLHF. This rearrangement joins TRBV4-3 to TRBJ1-6; D is possibly TRBD1 (6 bases). The V gene's germline CDR1 is LGHNA and CDR2 YSLEER. CDR3 length equals 17 residues. Trimming left V 0 bases short and J 7 bases short, with 16 bases between.

This clonotype was picked up many times. DNA for the CDR3: TGTGCCAGCAGGCAGACCGGGTACGGGGATTCACCCCTCCACTTT. Its translation is CASRQTGYGDSPLHF. This chain uses TRBV7-9 with TRBJ1-6; D is unresolved. In germline, CDR1 is SEHNR, CDR2 FQNEAQ (reference sequence). Trimming pared 6 bases from V and 8 bases from J, leaving 17 bases between. The CDR3 loop spans 15 amino acids.

This clonotype was counted at least ten times. The chain carries TRBV2 and TRBJ2-7; 9 bases match TRBD1. The CDR3 length is 14 residues. Trimming cost V 5 bases and J 1 base; bases outside gene matches: 3. Per germline, CDR1 SNHLY and CDR2 FYNNEI. The DNA for the CDR3 is TGTGCCAGCAGTCCGGGACAGGGATCCTACGAGCAGTACTTC. Translation gives CASSPGQGSYEQYF.

Comment on this clonotype: Germline is not matched at one junction end, which may reflect a read error. This chain links TRBV10-3 with TRBJ1-5; tentatively, D is TRBD1 (6 bases). Germline CDR1 and CDR2: ENHRY and SYGVKD. The CDR3 has 14 amino acids. This CDR3 reads CATAIIGGNQPQNF. The DNA of the CDR3 is TGTGCCACCGCGATTATTGGGGGCAATCAGCCCCAGAATTTT.

This clonotype was detected ten times or more. V and J are TRBV7-9 and TRBJ1-1; D gene ambiguous. Germline-derived CDR1 and CDR2 are SEHNR and FQNEAQ (reference sequence). The CDR3 loop spans 13 amino acids. Trimming pared 2 bases from V and 4 bases from J, leaving 8 bases between. The CDR3 sequence: CASSLNTGTEAFF. As DNA, the CDR3 is TGTGCCAGCAGCTTAAATACTGGCACTGAAGCTTTCTTT.

This clonotype was counted between two and nine times. This may be a read error: a much more frequent sequence differs by one nucleotide. The gene calls are TRBV2 and TRBJ1-1, with D unresolved. The CDR3 runs to 12 residues. Germline-derived CDR1 and CDR2 are SNHLY and FYNNEI. CDR3 sequence (DNA): TGTGCCAGGCGTCTGAAGAACGCTGAAGCTTTCTTT. It codes for CARRLKNAEAFF.

In its sample, this clonotype was seen many times. The J gene is TRBJ1-1, the V gene TRBV12-3 or TRBV12-4; TRBD1 matches 8 bases. The trim removed 0 bases at V and 1 base at J, leaving 10 bases unmatched. This CDR3 has 18 residues. The CDR3 bases are TGTGCCAGCAGTTTAGCGCTAATGGGGACAGGCAAGAACACTGAAGCTTTCTTT. Protein: CASSLALMGTGKNTEAFF.

This chain joins TRBV5-5 and TRBJ2-7; D is unresolved. The CDR3 has 14 residues. CDR1 is SGHKS, CDR2 YYEKEE, per germline (reference sequence). Trimming pared 4 bases from V and 0 bases from J, leaving 11 bases between. CDR3 nucleotides: TGTGCCAGCAGCCCAAACTTAAGCTCCTACGAGCAGTACTTC. Translated, it gives CASSPNLSSYEQYF. Variable domain in full (rest from reference TRBV5-5 and TRBJ2-7): DAGVTQSPTHLIKTRGQQVTLRCSPISGHKSVSWYQQVLGQGPQFIFQYYEKEERGRGNFPDRFSARQFPNYSSELNVNALLLGDSALYLCASSPNLSSYEQYFGPGTRLTVT.

This clonotype was observed at least ten times. The chain couples TRBV5-1 to TRBJ2-6, with 7 bases that match TRBD2. The CDR3 runs to 16 residues. V was clipped by 4 bases and J by 0 bases; unmatched bases: 4. Per germline, CDR1 SGHRS and CDR2 YFSETQ. The CDR3 DNA follows: TGCGCCAGCAGCGGGGGGGGACTCTCTGGGGCCAACGTCCTGACTTTC. It specifies CASSGGGLSGANVLTF.

This clonotype was found many times. The J gene is TRBJ2-1, the V gene TRBV12-3 or TRBV12-4; D not resolved. This CDR3 comprises 13 residues. The ends were cut back, 1 base at V and 6 bases at J, with 7 bases in the middle. CDR3 nucleotide sequence: TGTGCCAGCAGTTTAGAGGTAGCCAATGAGCAGTTCTTC. Protein product: CASSLEVANEQFF.

This clonotype was recorded a few times. The chain combines TRBV2 with TRBJ1-1, with D unclear. Germline V gene lookup returns CDR1 SNHLY and CDR2 FYNNEI. Trimming removed 2 bases from V and 5 bases from J, with 12 bases in between. CDR3 length equals 14 residues. CDR3 protein: CASSESPGNTEAFF. CDR3 in DNA: TGTGCCAGCAGTGAAAGCCCTGGAAATACTGAAGCTTTCTTT.

This clonotype was picked up many times. This sequence joins TRBV12-3 or TRBV12-4 and TRBJ2-3, with 13 bases matching TRBD2. Unmatched junction bases numbered 12, after V lost 5 bases and J lost 7 bases. CDR3 length equals 17 residues. CDR3: CASSRRLAGGQGNTQYF. The CDR3 DNA sequence: TGTGCCAGCAGTCGTAGACTAGCGGGGGGCCAAGGGAATACGCAGTATTTT.

Many counts were recorded for this clonotype. The chain has TRBV7-2 and TRBJ2-5, with 7 bases that match TRBD1. The CDR3 consists of 14 residues. J gave up 5 bases and V 5 bases, and 8 bases lay outside the gene matches. Germline values: CDR1 SGHTA, CDR2 FQGNSA. The CDR3, as DNA: TGTGCCAGCAGCCCAAGGGGACAGCGGGAGACCCAGTACTTC. This encodes CASSPRGQRETQYF.

This clonotype was detected ten times or more. The genes are TRBV25-1 and TRBJ2-1; D gene ambiguous. CDR3 length: 14 residues. Germline values: CDR1 MGHDK, CDR2 SYGVNS. Trimming took off 3 bases at V and 6 bases at J, with 12 bases between the two ends. The CDR3 DNA sequence: TGTGCCAGCAGTGAGGCTGGCAGAGGCAATGAGCAGTTCTTC. It is translated as CASSEAGRGNEQFF.

This clonotype was recorded at least ten times. The chain carries TRBV6-6 and TRBJ2-1; 7 nucleotides match TRBD1. J was trimmed by 8 bases and V by 7 bases; bases with no gene match: 8. Germline CDR1 MNHNY, CDR2 SVGAGI (reference sequence). The length of the CDR3 is 13 residues. This CDR3 is CASMVGGGDEQFF. The CDR3 DNA is TGTGCCAGCATGGTAGGGGGCGGCGATGAGCAGTTCTTC.

Regarding this clonotype: A junction end diverges from the germline sequence, so it may reflect a read error. The CDR3, as DNA: TGTGCCAGCAGCCTGGGGGGTATCCCCCAGAATTTT. It codes for CASSLGGIPQNF. The chain is built from TRBV3-1 and TRBJ1-5; a possible D gene is TRBD1 (5 bases). This CDR3 is built from 12 residues. Germline V CDR1 and CDR2: LGHDT, YNNKEL (reference sequence).

Turning to this clonotype: A read error may explain this, as a much larger clone is one base away. The J gene is TRBJ1-1, the V gene TRBV4-1, with D uncertain. V dropped 0 bases and J dropped 0 bases, with 8 bases sitting between them. Germline CDR1 is MGHRA and CDR2 is YSYEKL. The CDR3 extends over 15 amino acids. CDR3 region: CASSQDRKLNTEAFF. The CDR3 region has the DNA TGCGCCAGCAGCCAAGACAGAAAACTGAACACTGAAGCTTTCTTT.

J is TRBJ1-3 and V is TRBV6-2 or TRBV6-3; possible D gene TRBD1, 5 bases. Trimming cost V 7 bases and J 2 bases, with 15 bases left between them. Per the germline V gene, CDR1 is MNHEY and CDR2 is SVGEGT. The CDR3 length is 15 residues. The CDR3 nucleotides read TGTGCCAGCACCTTGGGGACTTCGGCTGGAAACACCATATATTTT. Its protein product is CASTLGTSAGNTIYF.

In its sample, this clonotype was seen many times. This chain links TRBV20-1 with TRBJ2-5; D possibly uses TRBD1 or TRBD2 (5 bases each). Between the trimmed V and J ends, which lost 6 bases and 2 bases, there was a span of 19 bases. The CDR3 is made up of 15 amino acids. The germline gives CDR1 DFQATT, CDR2 SNEGSKA (reference sequence). The CDR3 region is CSAPVPGAPQETQYF. Here the CDR3 DNA reads TGCAGTGCCCCGGTCCCCGGGGCGCCACAAGAGACCCAGTACTTC.